Here is one TCR beta chain with its context. The sample comes from a study of PD-L1 blockade in urothelial cancer. Study summary: At 3 weeks after treatment start (second dose) and again at 6 weeks, blood was analyzed.

V was pared by 5 bases and J by 2 bases, with 15 bases between. CDR3 length: 15 residues. Germline assignment: CDR1 LNHDA and CDR2 SQIVND (reference sequence). Synthetic templates analogous to TCR were spiked into all PCRs individually. Profiling relied on immunoSEQ multiplex PCR, and the TCRdb table lists in-frame clones only, not all of them. The sample gives 66,000 or so clones, almost 90% of which show up once; about 11% is in the top ten. Time point indicated: peripheral blood 6 weeks after treatment start. Metastatic or locally advanced urothelial carcinoma was present in the patients. Peripheral blood mononuclear cells were collected from every patient before and during treatment, yielding between 1 and 8 samples per patient.

The sample in question was PBMCs, obtained around atezolizumab (anti-PD-L1) treatment. The chain is built from TRBV19 and TRBJ1-2; D not certain. The source is a man aged 55 to 70 with urothelial cancer. CDR3 nucleotides: TGTGCCAGTAGTCCATGGAGTGACGGCAACTATGGCTACACCTTC. The encoded protein is CASSPWSDGNYGYTF.